These 20 T cell receptor beta chains were sequenced from one sample in a study of identical twins. TCRdb re-called the 5' RACE reads with MiXCR, one entry per CDR3 protein. The data contain about 480,000 distinct CDR3 sequences, 11% to 15% of them singletons. The data also belong to a second study, concerning yellow fever vaccine responses in identical twins.

Sequenced material: CD4+ T cells sorted from blood. The receptor set was obtained from a woman younger than 35 in good health.

The chain combines TRBV4-3 with TRBJ2-5; the match to TRBD2 covers 9 bases. V lost 1 base, J lost 4 bases, and 7 bases stayed unmatched. Germline lookup yields CDR1 LGHNA and CDR2 YSLEER. The CDR3 spans 16 residues. CDR3: CASSQGPLAGGETQYF. The CDR3, as DNA: TGCGCCAGCAGCCAAGGCCCACTAGCGGGCGGAGAGACCCAGTACTTC.

DNA for the CDR3: TGCAGTGCTAGCTATTTTCCAGGGGGTAATTCACCCCTCCACTTT. This translates into CSASYFPGGNSPLHF. The chain carries TRBV20-1 and TRBJ1-6, with TRBD1 identical over 7 bases. The V segment lost 3 bases and the J segment 6 bases; nucleotides outside the gene matches: 8. This CDR3 is 15 amino acids long. Per germline, CDR1 DFQATT and CDR2 SNEGSKA (reference sequence).

Only a few counts were recorded for this clonotype. The V call is TRBV15, the J call TRBJ2-1, with no clear D. There are 19 residues in the CDR3. Trimming took off 4 bases at V and 5 bases at J, with 27 bases between the two ends. From germline, CDR1 is LNHNV and CDR2 YYDKDF (reference sequence). Here the CDR3 reads CATSTPSGEDLTANNEQFF. The CDR3 nucleotides read TGTGCCACCAGCACCCCAAGTGGGGAAGATCTAACCGCCAACAATGAGCAGTTCTTC. The full variable domain, in which reference TRBV15 and TRBJ2-1 provide the parts outside the CDR3, is DAMVIQNPRYQVTQFGKPVTLSCSQTLNHNVMYWYQQKSSQAPKLLFHYYDKDFNNEADTPDNFQSRRPNTSFCFLDIRSPGLGDTAMYLCATSTPSGEDLTANNEQFFGPGTRLTVL.

The V gene is TRBV6-5, the J gene TRBJ2-3, with 8 bases lining up with TRBD2. Losses at the gene ends were 4 bases for V and 2 bases for J; bases not matched to a gene: 11. The CDR3 has 17 residues. Germline CDR1 MNHEY, CDR2 SVGAGI. CDR3 sequence (DNA): TGTGCCAGCAGTTCCCCGCGCGGGGGGTACCCCACAGATACGCAGTATTTT. It encodes CASSSPRGGYPTDTQYF.

This clonotype was observed a few times. The chain carries TRBV7-2 and TRBJ2-3; D is perhaps TRBD1 (5 bases). The CDR3 has 14 amino acids. CDR1 and CDR2 (germline): SGHTA, FQGNSA. With 6 bases removed from V and 3 bases from J, the gap between germline ends came to 13 bases. Written as DNA, the CDR3 is TGTGCCAGCAGGACACCGACAGAGACAGATACGCAGTATTTT. Translating gives CASRTPTETDTQYF.

This clonotype showed up just a few times. The genes are TRBV6-2 or TRBV6-3 and TRBJ2-5, with D tentatively TRBD1 (6 bases). The V and J ends lost 4 bases and 5 bases respectively, with 11 bases between them. Germline CDR1 MNHEY, CDR2 SVGEGT. The CDR3 extends over 13 amino acids. CDR3 in amino acids: CASSSGEWETQYF. DNA for the CDR3: TGTGCCAGCAGTTCAGGGGAGTGGGAGACCCAGTACTTC.

This clonotype was counted only a few times. The CDR3 spells CASSQAAGGTDTQYF. The CDR3 nucleotides read TGCGCCAGCAGCCAAGCGGCGGGGGGCACAGATACGCAGTATTTT. This chain uses TRBV4-3 with TRBJ2-3; 7 bases fit TRBD2. The CDR3 has 15 amino acids. The junction had 2 bases not matched to a gene; V was cut back by 1 base and J by 1 base. The V gene's germline CDR1 is LGHNA and CDR2 YSLEER.

This clonotype was detected only a few times. The chain is built from TRBV10-3 and TRBJ2-3; no firm D call. The CDR3 is 18 amino acids. V was clipped by 0 bases and J by 6 bases, with 22 bases between them. The germline V gene encodes CDR1 ENHRY and CDR2 SYGVKD. CDR3 sequence (DNA): TGTGCCATCAGTGAGTCCTACCCTAGTGCCCCGGTCGGGGATACGCAGTATTTT. It is translated as CAISESYPSAPVGDTQYF.

This clonotype has a count of ten or more. The rearrangement uses TRBV10-3 and TRBJ2-7, with D possibly being TRBD1 (5 bases). CDR1 and CDR2 from the germline V gene are ENHRY and SYGVKD. This CDR3 spans 11 amino acids. V gave up 8 bases and J gave up 12 bases, with 17 bases separating them. This chain's CDR3 is CAISDGQGRYF. In nucleotides, the CDR3 is TGTGCCATCTCAGATGGCCAGGGTCGGTACTTC.

This clonotype came up a few times. This sequence joins TRBV28 and TRBJ2-3, with TRBD1 as a possible D gene (6 bases). The CDR3 is made up of 15 amino acids. V shed 4 bases and J shed 4 bases, with 15 bases lying between them. CDR1 and CDR2 (germline): MDHEN, SYDVKM. This CDR3 reads CASSSSGVPPDTQYF. In nucleotides, the CDR3 is TGTGCCAGCAGTTCCTCAGGGGTTCCTCCAGATACGCAGTATTTT.

This clonotype was recorded many times. The rearrangement joins TRBV5-1 to TRBJ2-1; D might be TRBD2 (6 bases). V lost 3 bases to trimming and J lost 0 bases, with 10 bases between them. CDR1 is SGHRS and CDR2 is YFSETQ in the germline V gene. The CDR3 is 15 residues long. This CDR3 reads CASSSGLSSYNEQFF. The DNA of the CDR3 is TGCGCCAGCAGCTCGGGACTCAGCTCCTACAATGAGCAGTTCTTC.

The chain has TRBV15 and TRBJ1-1; D is ambiguous. CDR3 size: 14 residues. V was shortened by 1 base and J by 3 bases, with 9 bases between the two germline ends. Germline V gene data show CDR1 as LNHNV and CDR2 as YYDKDF (reference sequence). The CDR3 here is CATSRGQMDTEAFF. Here the CDR3 DNA reads TGTGCCACCAGCAGAGGCCAAATGGACACTGAAGCTTTCTTT.

V gene TRBV11-3 combines with J gene TRBJ2-5, with D perhaps being TRBD1 or TRBD2 (6 bases each). The V gene lost 3 bases and the J gene lost 5 bases, with 13 bases spanning the gap. The CDR3 is 14 amino acids. Germline V gives CDR1 SGHNT, CDR2 YENEEA. CDR3 residues: CASSFGGAGETQYF. The CDR3 DNA reads TGTGCCAGCAGCTTTGGGGGCGCGGGGGAGACCCAGTACTTC.

The genes are TRBV11-2 and TRBJ2-1; no definite D call. V was cut by 1 base and J by 8 bases, with 6 bases left in between. Germline CDR1 SGHAT, CDR2 FQNNGV. The CDR3 has 12 amino acids. CDR3 protein: CASSLVGYEQFF. The CDR3 nucleotides read TGTGCCAGCAGCTTAGTAGGGTATGAGCAGTTCTTC.

V and J are TRBV5-1 and TRBJ2-5; unclear D gene. Germline V gives CDR1 SGHRS, CDR2 YFSETQ. The CDR3 extends over 13 amino acids. The ends were cut back, 5 bases at V and 5 bases at J, with 13 bases in the middle. The CDR3 bases are TGCGCCAGCAGTAAGGACGTGGTGGAGACCCAGTACTTC. Its protein is CASSKDVVETQYF.

The V call is TRBV29-1, the J call TRBJ2-1; tentatively, D is TRBD1 (5 bases). V lost 8 bases to trimming and J lost 0 bases, with 17 bases between them. CDR1 and CDR2 from the germline V gene are SQVTM and ANQGSEA. The CDR3 is made up of 15 amino acids. The CDR3 nucleotides are TGCAGCTCCAGCCCGCAGGGTAGCTCCTACAATGAGCAGTTCTTC. Residues: CSSSPQGSSYNEQFF.

This chain links TRBV5-1 with TRBJ1-4, with D possibly matching TRBD1 (5 bases). This CDR3 has 21 residues. Trimming shortened V by 4 bases and J by 4 bases, and 32 bases separated the two germline ends. Germline CDR1 SGHRS, CDR2 YFSETQ. In DNA form, the CDR3 reads TGCGCCAGCAGCCCTACCTCCAGGGCGAGGGGTCCCCGTTTGGATAATGAAAAACTGTTTTTT. Translating gives CASSPTSRARGPRLDNEKLFF. The full variable domain, in which reference TRBV5-1 and TRBJ1-4 provide the parts outside the CDR3, is KAGVTQTPRYLIKTRGQQVTLSCSPISGHRSVSWYQQTPGQGLQFLFEYFSETQRNKGNFPGRFSGRQFSNSRSEMNVSTLELGDSALYLCASSPTSRARGPRLDNEKLFFGSGTQLSVL.

This clonotype appeared a few times. This sequence joins TRBV6-1 and TRBJ2-7; the D gene is possibly TRBD2 (5 bases). Germline CDR1 MNHNS, CDR2 SASEGT. This CDR3 region has 14 residues. V lost 6 bases, J lost 6 bases, and 18 bases lay in between. Here the CDR3 reads CASRPRGPKGEQYF. As DNA, the CDR3 is TGTGCCAGCAGGCCCCGCGGGCCCAAGGGCGAGCAGTACTTC.

In this sample, this clonotype turned up many times. An end of the junction differs from the germline gene, which may be a read error. The rearrangement joins TRBV5-1 to TRBJ2-3; 9 bases map to TRBD1. This CDR3 region has 14 residues. Per germline, CDR1 SGHRS and CDR2 YFSETQ. Here the CDR3 DNA reads TGCGCCAGCAGATTGGGACAGGGAGCAGATACGCAGTATTTT. It is translated as CASRLGQGADTQYF.

This clonotype came up a few times. V gene TRBV20-1 combines with J gene TRBJ2-3; possible D gene TRBD2, 7 bases. The CDR3 contains 16 residues. The V and J ends lost 1 base and 3 bases respectively, with 17 bases between them. Germline V gene sequence: CDR1 DFQATT, CDR2 SNEGSKA (reference sequence). CDR3 nucleotide sequence: TGCAGTGCTAGAGCCGGGGGGCCATCATTGACAGATACGCAGTATTTT. Translating it yields CSARAGGPSLTDTQYF.